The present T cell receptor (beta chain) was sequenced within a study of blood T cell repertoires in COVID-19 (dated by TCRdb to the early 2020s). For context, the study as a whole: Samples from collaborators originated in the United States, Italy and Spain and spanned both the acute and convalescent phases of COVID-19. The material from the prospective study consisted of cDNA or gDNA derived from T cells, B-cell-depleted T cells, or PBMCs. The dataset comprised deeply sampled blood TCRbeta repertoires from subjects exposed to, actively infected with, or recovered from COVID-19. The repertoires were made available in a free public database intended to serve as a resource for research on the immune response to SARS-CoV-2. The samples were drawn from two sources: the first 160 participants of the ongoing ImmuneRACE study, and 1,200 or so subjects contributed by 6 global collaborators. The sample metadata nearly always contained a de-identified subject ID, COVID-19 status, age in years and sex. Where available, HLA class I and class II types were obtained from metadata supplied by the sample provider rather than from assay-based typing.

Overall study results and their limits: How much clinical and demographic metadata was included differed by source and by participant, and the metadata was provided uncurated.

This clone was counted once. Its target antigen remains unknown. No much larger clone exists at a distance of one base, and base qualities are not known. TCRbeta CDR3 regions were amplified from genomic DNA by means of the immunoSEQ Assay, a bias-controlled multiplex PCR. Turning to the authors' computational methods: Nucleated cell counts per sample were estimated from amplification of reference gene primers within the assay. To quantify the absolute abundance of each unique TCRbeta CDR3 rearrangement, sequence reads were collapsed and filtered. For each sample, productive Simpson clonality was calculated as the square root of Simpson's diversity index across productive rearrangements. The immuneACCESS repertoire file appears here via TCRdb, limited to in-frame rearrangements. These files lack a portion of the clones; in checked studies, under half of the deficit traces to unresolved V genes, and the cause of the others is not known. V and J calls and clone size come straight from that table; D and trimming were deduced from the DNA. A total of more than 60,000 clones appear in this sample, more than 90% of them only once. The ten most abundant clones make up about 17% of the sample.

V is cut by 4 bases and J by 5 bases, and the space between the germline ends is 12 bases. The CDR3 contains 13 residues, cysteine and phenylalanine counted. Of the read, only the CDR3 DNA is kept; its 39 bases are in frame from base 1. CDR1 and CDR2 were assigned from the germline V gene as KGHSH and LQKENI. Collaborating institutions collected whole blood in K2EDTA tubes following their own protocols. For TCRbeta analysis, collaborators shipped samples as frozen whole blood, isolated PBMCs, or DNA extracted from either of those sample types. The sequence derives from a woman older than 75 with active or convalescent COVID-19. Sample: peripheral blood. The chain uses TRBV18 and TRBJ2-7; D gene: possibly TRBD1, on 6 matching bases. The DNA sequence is TGTGCCAGCTCACGACAGGAAGGTAACGAGCAGTACTTC. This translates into CASSRQEGNEQYF.